This T cell receptor (beta chain) appears in the sequencing data of a study of spatial heterogeneity in lung cancer. Germline V CDR1 and CDR2: SGDLS, YYNGEE. V was pared by 1 base and J by 8 bases, with 16 bases between. This CDR3 has 15 residues. This clonotype has a count of ten or more. The antigen is not known. General study findings and limits: Of the expanded TCRs, ubiquitous and regional counts tracked the counts of ubiquitous and regional nonsynonymous mutations, respectively. How many expanded intratumoral alpha and beta TCRs were present tracked the tumor mutation count, which was a count of nonsynonymous mutations.

Each CDR3 protein gets one entry after TCRdb re-called the 5' RACE reads with MiXCR. The data show 17,000 or so distinct CDR3 sequences, roughly 6.2% seen once. Regarding time point: sample taken at primary tumor resection. Unsorted whole RNA of tumor, nontumor lung or frozen PBMC was sequenced. This receptor was identified in a male donor with early-stage non-small cell lung cancer. The gene calls are TRBV9 and TRBJ2-1; the D call may be TRBD1 or TRBD2 (5 bases each). The sequenced sample was lung tumor tissue, obtained at surgery. CDR3 region: CASSVKVDGTDEQFF. As DNA, the CDR3 is TGTGCCAGCAGCGTAAAAGTGGACGGGACGGATGAGCAGTTCTTC.